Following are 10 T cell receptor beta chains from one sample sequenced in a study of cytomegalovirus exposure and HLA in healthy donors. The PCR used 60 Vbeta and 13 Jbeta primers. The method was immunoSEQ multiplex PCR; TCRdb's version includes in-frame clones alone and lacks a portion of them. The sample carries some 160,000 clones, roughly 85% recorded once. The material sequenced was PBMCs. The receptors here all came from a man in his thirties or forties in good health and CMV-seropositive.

CDR3 region: CASSPGPGKGYEQYF. DNA of the CDR3: TGTGCCAGCAGCCCCGGTCCGGGGAAAGGCTACGAGCAGTACTTC. This chain links TRBV7-3 with TRBJ2-7, with TRBD2 as a possible D gene (5 bases). This CDR3 spans 15 amino acids. Germline V gives CDR1 SGHTA, CDR2 FQGTGA. V gave up 5 bases and J gave up 3 bases, with 17 bases separating them.

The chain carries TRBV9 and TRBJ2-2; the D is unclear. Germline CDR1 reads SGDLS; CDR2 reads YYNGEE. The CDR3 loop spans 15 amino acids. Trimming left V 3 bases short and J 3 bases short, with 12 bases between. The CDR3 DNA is TGTGCCAGCAGCGATGGCGAGGTTTACACCGGGGAGCTGTTTTTT. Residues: CASSDGEVYTGELFF.

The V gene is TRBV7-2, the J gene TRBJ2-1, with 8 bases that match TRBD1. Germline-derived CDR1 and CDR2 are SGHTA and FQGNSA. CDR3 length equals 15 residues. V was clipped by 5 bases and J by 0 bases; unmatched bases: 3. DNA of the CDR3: TGTGCCAGCAGCCTGACAGGGGACTCCTACAATGAGCAGTTCTTC. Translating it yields CASSLTGDSYNEQFF.

The CDR3 loop is CASSFGSTTDTQYF. The CDR3 DNA sequence: TGTGCCAGCAGTTTTGGCAGTACCACAGATACGCAGTATTTT. This sequence joins TRBV7-3 and TRBJ2-3, with D unresolved. The CDR3 is 14 amino acids. Looked up from germline, CDR1 is SGHTA and CDR2 is FQGTGA. The V gene lost 6 bases and the J gene lost 2 bases, with 12 bases spanning the gap. The full variable domain, in which reference TRBV7-3 and TRBJ2-3 provide the parts outside the CDR3, is GAGVSQTPSNKVTEKGKYVELRCDPISGHTALYWYRQSLGQGPEFLIYFQGTGAADDSGLPNDRFFAVRPEGSVSTLKIQRTERGDSAVYLCASSFGSTTDTQYFGPGTRLTVL.

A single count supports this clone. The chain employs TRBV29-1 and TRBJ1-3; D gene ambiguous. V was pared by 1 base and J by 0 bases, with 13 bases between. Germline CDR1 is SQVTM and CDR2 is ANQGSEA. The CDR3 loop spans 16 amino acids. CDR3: CSVEATGISSGNTIYF. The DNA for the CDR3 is TGCAGCGTTGAAGCTACCGGGATCAGCTCTGGAAACACCATATATTTT.

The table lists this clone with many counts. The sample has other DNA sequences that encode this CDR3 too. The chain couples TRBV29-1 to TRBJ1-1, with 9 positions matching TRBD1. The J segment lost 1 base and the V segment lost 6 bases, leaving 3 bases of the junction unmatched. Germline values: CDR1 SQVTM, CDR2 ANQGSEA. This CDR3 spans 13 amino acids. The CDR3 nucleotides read TGCAGCGTGGCGACAGGGGGGAACACTGAAGCTTTCTTT. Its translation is CSVATGGNTEAFF. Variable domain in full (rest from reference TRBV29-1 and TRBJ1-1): SAVISQKPSRDICQRGTSLTIQCQVDSQVTMMFWYRQQPGQSLTLIATANQGSEATYESGFVIDKFPISRPNLTFSTLTVSNMSPEDSSIYLCSVATGGNTEAFFGQGTRLTVV.

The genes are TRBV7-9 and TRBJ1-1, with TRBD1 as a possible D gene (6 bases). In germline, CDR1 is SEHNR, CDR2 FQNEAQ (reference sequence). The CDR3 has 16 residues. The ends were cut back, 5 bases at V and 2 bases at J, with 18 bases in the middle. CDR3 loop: CASSAPPQGINTEAFF. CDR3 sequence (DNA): TGTGCCAGCAGCGCTCCCCCACAGGGAATTAACACTGAAGCTTTCTTT.

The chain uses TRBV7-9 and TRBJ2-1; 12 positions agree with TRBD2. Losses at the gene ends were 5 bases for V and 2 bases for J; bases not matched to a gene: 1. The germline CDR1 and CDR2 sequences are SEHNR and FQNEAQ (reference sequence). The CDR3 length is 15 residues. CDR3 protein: CASSPSGRAYNEQFF. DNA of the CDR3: TGTGCCAGCAGCCCTAGCGGGAGGGCCTACAATGAGCAGTTCTTC.

The CDR3 nucleotides are TGTGCCAGCAGGGTGGGACTAGCGGTAAACACCGGGGAGCTGTTTTTT. Translating it yields CASRVGLAVNTGELFF. The V gene is TRBV2, the J gene TRBJ2-2; TRBD2 aligns across 11 bases. After removal of 6 bases from V and 2 bases from J, the junction contained 5 bases not matched to a gene. The CDR3 spans 16 residues. CDR1 is SNHLY and CDR2 is FYNNEI in the germline V gene. The full variable domain, rest sourced from reference TRBV2 and TRBJ2-2, is EPEVTQTPSHQVTQMGQEVILRCVPISNHLYFYWYRQILGQKVEFLVSFYNNEISEKSEIFDDQFSVERPDGSNFTLKIRSTKLEDSAMYFCASRVGLAVNTGELFFGEGSRLTVL.

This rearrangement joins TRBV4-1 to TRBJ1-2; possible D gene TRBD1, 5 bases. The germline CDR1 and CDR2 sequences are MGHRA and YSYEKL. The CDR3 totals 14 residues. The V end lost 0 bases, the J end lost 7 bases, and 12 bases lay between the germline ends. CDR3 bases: TGCGCCAGCAGCCAAGACAGGGTATTACGTGGCTACACCTTC. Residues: CASSQDRVLRGYTF.